These 13 T cell receptor beta chains were all obtained from the same sample, sequenced in a study of blood T cell repertoires in COVID-19. The method was immunoSEQ multiplex PCR; TCRdb's version includes in-frame clones alone and lacks a portion of them. The sample lists around 230,000 clones, 86% occurring once. Specimen: PBMCs or T cells enriched from blood (not recorded which). The receptors were sampled from a middle-aged woman with acute COVID-19.

The genes are TRBV28 and TRBJ2-4, with 8 nucleotides matching TRBD2. Germline values: CDR1 MDHEN, CDR2 SYDVKM. The ends lost 2 bases at V and 3 bases at J; junction bases unmatched: 6. The CDR3 loop spans 16 amino acids. CDR3 sequence: CASSLLGGGRKNIQYF. The CDR3 DNA is TGTGCCAGCAGTTTACTCGGGGGGGGTCGCAAAAACATTCAGTACTTC.

The chain has TRBV6-1 and TRBJ1-2; 9 bases are shared with TRBD1. This CDR3 spans 12 amino acids. V dropped 7 bases and J dropped 8; count of bases not matched to a gene: 5. Germline CDR1 MNHNS, CDR2 SASEGT. The CDR3 reads CASTLTGGGYTF. The CDR3 region has the DNA TGTGCCAGCACCCTGACAGGGGGGGGCTACACCTTC.

The V gene is TRBV19, the J gene TRBJ1-1, with no clear D. Per the germline V gene, CDR1 is LNHDA and CDR2 is SQIVND (reference sequence). V was clipped by 1 base and J by 11 bases, with 14 bases between them. There are 13 residues in the CDR3. The CDR3 loop reads CASSIGSRGVAFF. CDR3 coding DNA: TGTGCCAGTAGTATAGGGTCCCGAGGCGTTGCTTTCTTT.

The genes are TRBV9 and TRBJ2-1; D may be TRBD2 (7 bases). V was pared by 4 bases and J by 6 bases, with 17 bases between. This CDR3 has 15 residues. Germline V CDR1 and CDR2: SGDLS, YYNGEE. This CDR3 is CASSSPRGARNEQFF. The CDR3 coding sequence is TGTGCCAGCAGCTCACCTCGGGGGGCCCGCAATGAGCAGTTCTTC. Variable domain in full (rest from reference TRBV9 and TRBJ2-1): DSGVTQTPKHLITATGQRVTLRCSPRSGDLSVYWYQQSLDQGLQFLIQYYNGEERAKGNILERFSAQQFPDLHSELNLSSLELGDSALYFCASSSPRGARNEQFFGPGTRLTVL.

This clone was observed a single time. This rearrangement joins TRBV24-1 to TRBJ1-4, with D perhaps TRBD1 (5 bases). Germline V gene data show CDR1 as KGHDR and CDR2 as SFDVKD. The CDR3 has 16 amino acids. Deletions cut 4 bases from V and 7 bases from J, with 18 bases between. In nucleotides, the CDR3 is TGTGCCACCAGTGACACGCGCCAGGGTTTGAGTGAAAAACTGTTTTTT. Amino acid sequence: CATSDTRQGLSEKLFF.

The rearrangement links TRBV3-1 (or the pseudogene TRBV3-2) to TRBJ1-1, with D possibly matching TRBD1 (5 bases). The CDR3 length is 16 residues. V was shortened by 0 bases and J by 4 bases, with 15 bases between the two germline ends. Germline-derived CDR1 and CDR2 are LGHDT and YNNKEL (reference sequence). CDR3 in amino acids: CASSQDFGGGRTEAFF. For the CDR3, the DNA is TGTGCCAGCAGCCAAGATTTTGGGGGAGGACGCACTGAAGCTTTCTTT.

This chain joins TRBV6-4 and TRBJ2-5; 8 bases fit TRBD2. CDR1 is MRHNA and CDR2 is SNTAGT in the germline V gene. Trimming at V came to 6 bases and at J to 7 bases, leaving 7 bases not matched to a gene. The CDR3 is 13 amino acids. The CDR3: CASSPTSGGTQYF. CDR3 coding DNA: TGTGCCAGCAGCCCTACTAGCGGAGGGACCCAGTACTTC.

The chain carries TRBV25-1 and TRBJ1-6; 8 nucleotides agree with TRBD1. V lost 2 bases to trimming and J lost 8 bases; unmatched junction nucleotides: 5. Germline loops: CDR1 MGHDK, CDR2 SYGVNS. The length of the CDR3 is 15 residues. The CDR3 spells CASSEDRGRDSPLHF. The CDR3 DNA sequence: TGTGCCAGCAGTGAAGACAGGGGCCGGGATTCACCCCTCCACTTT.

The chain couples TRBV7-6 to TRBJ2-2; 8 nucleotides match TRBD2. Germline V CDR1 and CDR2: SGHVS, FNYEAQ. V was pared by 2 bases and J by 2 bases, with 4 bases of the junction left unmatched. The CDR3 sequence is 16 residues long. CDR3 residues: CASSLSSGGNTGELFF. As DNA, the CDR3 is TGTGCCAGCAGCTTATCCAGCGGGGGAAACACCGGGGAGCTGTTTTTT. The full variable domain, rest sourced from reference TRBV7-6 and TRBJ2-2, is GAGVSQSPRYKVTKRGQDVALRCDPISGHVSLYWYRQALGQGPEFLTYFNYEAQQDKSGLPNDRFSAERPEGSISTLTIQRTEQRDSAMYRCASSLSSGGNTGELFFGEGSRLTVL.

This clone was picked up one time. This chain joins TRBV7-8 and TRBJ2-1; 9 nucleotides line up with TRBD2. Per the germline V gene, CDR1 is SGHVS and CDR2 is FQNEAQ. V lost 1 base to trimming and J lost 4 bases; unmatched junction nucleotides: 5. The CDR3 is 16 residues long. The chain's CDR3 is CASSLGRGGLYNEQFF. As DNA, the CDR3 is TGTGCCAGCAGCTTAGGGCGGGGGGGCCTGTACAATGAGCAGTTCTTC.

The chain couples TRBV9 to TRBJ2-2; D remains ambiguous. Trimming removed 2 bases at V and 3 bases at J, with 2 bases between. The CDR3 covers 12 residues. CDR1 is SGDLS and CDR2 is YYNGEE in the germline V gene. CDR3 region: CASSVYTGELFF. CDR3 nucleotide sequence: TGTGCCAGCAGCGTCTACACCGGGGAGCTGTTTTTT.

The CDR3 here is CASSPTGYYGYTF. In DNA, the CDR3 is TGTGCCAGCTCACCGACAGGGTACTATGGCTACACCTTC. The chain carries TRBV18 and TRBJ1-2; 7 bases are shared with TRBD1. The CDR3 length is 13 residues. Germline trimming cut 3 bases from V and 3 bases from J; bases unmatched to any gene: 1. Germline V gene data show CDR1 as KGHSH and CDR2 as LQKENI.

The gene calls are TRBV15 and TRBJ1-4; TRBD1 might be the D (5 bases). The CDR3 totals 14 residues. The germline gives CDR1 LNHNV, CDR2 YYDKDF (reference sequence). The V end lost 0 bases, the J end lost 4 bases, and 6 bases lay between the germline ends. The CDR3 DNA sequence: TGTGCCACCAGCAGAGATCAGGGTAATGAAAAACTGTTTTTT. It specifies CATSRDQGNEKLFF.